This T cell receptor beta chain was captured in a study of T cells in Graves' hyperthyroidism and ophthalmopathy. Germline V gives CDR1 SEHNR, CDR2 FQNEAQ (reference sequence). This CDR3 spans 15 amino acids. V lost 2 bases and J 4 bases, leaving 14 bases between the germline ends. Thyroid ultrasound and orbital computed tomography, with clinical symptoms and serum thyroxine and TRAb, informed diagnoses. The source material, RNA transcripts, was used to amplify TCR beta CDR3 regions. TCR CDR3 underwent first-round RT-PCR with the HTBI primer set. TCRdb reanalysed the multiplex PCR reads using MiXCR and keeps one entry per CDR3 protein. The sample consists of 300,000 to 400,000 distinct CDR3 sequences, roughly an eighth of them appearing once. This clonotype was recorded many times.

This rearrangement joins TRBV7-9 to TRBJ1-1; perhaps TRBD1 as D (5 bases). This TCR was sampled from a woman between 18 and 29 years old with Graves' hyperthyroidism. Sequenced material: blood. The CDR3 DNA follows: TGTGCCAGCAGCTTATTTCAGGGCCTTGGCACTGAAGCTTTCTTT. The encoded protein is CASSLFQGLGTEAFF.